This TCR beta chain was sequenced for a study of shared clonotypes between healthy human individuals. Only in-frame clones appear in the TCRdb table, and some are missing; sequencing was by immunoSEQ multiplex PCR. The sample has roughly 2.5 million clones, about 92% seen once. Looked up from germline, CDR1 is SGHTA and CDR2 is FQGNSA. The CDR3 extends over 17 amino acids. Trimming took off 1 base at V and 2 bases at J, with 17 bases between the two ends. Sequenced input: naive CD4+ T cells sorted from blood. Subset indicated: CD45RA+ positively selected. The sequence was collected from a man aged 18 to 29 in good health. The J gene is TRBJ2-5, the V gene TRBV7-2; maybe TRBD2 (6 bases). The CDR3 nucleotides are TGTGCCAGCAGCTTAGGAGGGACTGGAGCCGAGCAAGAGACCCAGTACTTC. The encoded protein is CASSLGGTGAEQETQYF.